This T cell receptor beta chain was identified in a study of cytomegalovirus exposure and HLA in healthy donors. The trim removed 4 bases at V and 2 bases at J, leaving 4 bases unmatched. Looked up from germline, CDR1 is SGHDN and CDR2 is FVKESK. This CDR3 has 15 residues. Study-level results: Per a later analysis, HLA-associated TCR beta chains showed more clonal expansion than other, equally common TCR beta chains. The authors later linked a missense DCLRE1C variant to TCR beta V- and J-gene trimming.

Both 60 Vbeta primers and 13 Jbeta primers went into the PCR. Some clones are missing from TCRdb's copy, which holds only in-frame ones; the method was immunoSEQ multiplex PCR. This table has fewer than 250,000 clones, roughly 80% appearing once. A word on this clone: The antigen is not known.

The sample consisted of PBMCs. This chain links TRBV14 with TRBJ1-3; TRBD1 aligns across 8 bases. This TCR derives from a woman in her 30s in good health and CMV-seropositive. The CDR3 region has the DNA TGTGCCAGCAGCCTCGGACAGGGAGCTGGAAACACCATATATTTT. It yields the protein CASSLGQGAGNTIYF.